This T cell receptor (beta chain) came from a study of T cells in localized non-small cell lung cancer. Study observations and caveats: Median detection of top 100 tumor clones in adjacent lung was about 52 clones. Sequencing, confined to only one tumor region, leaves heterogeneity possible.

The method was immunoSEQ multiplex PCR; TCRdb's version includes in-frame clones alone and lacks a portion of them. The repertoire holds approximately 41,000 clones, with about 86% as singletons. Points on this clone: Its matching antigen is unknown.

Trimming removed 5 bases at V and 11 bases at J, with 15 bases between. CDR1 and CDR2 from the germline V gene are MNHEY and SVGAGI. The CDR3 length is 12 residues. This sequence originates from a woman aged 18-49 years with stage III lung adenocarcinoma. V is TRBV6-5 and J is TRBJ1-1, with a tentative D call TRBD1 (5 bases). This material consisted of peripheral blood, taken before any cancer treatment. Written as DNA, the CDR3 is TGTGCCAGCAGTCCCGTCTTGGGGGGGGCTTTCTTT. It codes for CASSPVLGGAFF.